A selection of T cell receptor beta chains follows, all from one sample in a study of cytomegalovirus exposure and HLA in healthy donors. Clones were read by immunoSEQ multiplex PCR, and TCRdb kept only the in-frame ones, dropping some. The data contain around 53,000 clones, roughly 85% of them seen just once; the ten biggest clones take up around 1.4%. The sequenced sample consisted of PBMCs. The source is a man between 25 and 39 years old in good health and CMV-seronegative. Each CDR3 is given with its conserved first and last residue. Fields, in order: CDR3 DNA, CDR3 protein, D gene, J gene, clone size, V gene. A D gene is named only where the DNA matches it firmly. Only part of the rows carry a size: once, few, many, or a class if the clone is expanded.

DNA: TGTGCCAGCAGCTTGGGCGTGCTACAGGGTTCTGGGGCCAACGTCCTGACTTTC
CDR3: CASSLGVLQGSGANVLTF
D: .
J: TRBJ2-6
size: .
V: TRBV5-4

DNA: TGTGCCAGCAGCCGAGGGACTGGCCCCAATGAGCAGTTCTTC
CDR3: CASSRGTGPNEQFF
D: .
J: TRBJ2-1
size: .
V: TRBV7-2

DNA: TGTGCCAGCAGCCGGGGGAGGGATGAGACCCAGTACTTC
CDR3: CASSRGRDETQYF
D: TRBD2
J: TRBJ2-5
size: .
V: TRBV11-2

DNA: TGTGCTAGTGGTCTCGAGGACAGGGGGGTCTACGAGCAGTACTTC
CDR3: CASGLEDRGVYEQYF
D: TRBD1
J: TRBJ2-7
size: few
V: TRBV12-5

DNA: TGTGCCAGCGGACAGGGGGCGTATCAGCCCCAGCATTTT
CDR3: CASGQGAYQPQHF
D: TRBD1
J: TRBJ1-5
size: .
V: TRBV7-2

DNA: TGTGCCAGCAGCTTAAATTTAATGAACACTGAAGCTTTCTTT
CDR3: CASSLNLMNTEAFF
D: .
J: TRBJ1-1
size: .
V: TRBV6-5

DNA: TGCGCCAGCAGCTGGGCGGGACAGGGGGGCGAGCAGTACTTC
CDR3: CASSWAGQGGEQYF
D: TRBD1
J: TRBJ2-7
size: few
V: TRBV5-1

DNA: TGTGCCAGCAGTAATAACAGGGATGGCTACACCTTC
CDR3: CASSNNRDGYTF
D: .
J: TRBJ1-2
size: .
V: TRBV6-5

DNA: TGTGCCAGCAGCTTAGAGCAGGGGTTTAATGAAAAACTGTTTTTT
CDR3: CASSLEQGFNEKLFF
D: .
J: TRBJ1-4
size: .
V: TRBV7-9

DNA: TGTGCCAGCAGGACAGAGCAGTGGGAAGCTTTCTTT
CDR3: CASRTEQWEAFF
D: .
J: TRBJ1-1
size: few
V: TRBV7-9